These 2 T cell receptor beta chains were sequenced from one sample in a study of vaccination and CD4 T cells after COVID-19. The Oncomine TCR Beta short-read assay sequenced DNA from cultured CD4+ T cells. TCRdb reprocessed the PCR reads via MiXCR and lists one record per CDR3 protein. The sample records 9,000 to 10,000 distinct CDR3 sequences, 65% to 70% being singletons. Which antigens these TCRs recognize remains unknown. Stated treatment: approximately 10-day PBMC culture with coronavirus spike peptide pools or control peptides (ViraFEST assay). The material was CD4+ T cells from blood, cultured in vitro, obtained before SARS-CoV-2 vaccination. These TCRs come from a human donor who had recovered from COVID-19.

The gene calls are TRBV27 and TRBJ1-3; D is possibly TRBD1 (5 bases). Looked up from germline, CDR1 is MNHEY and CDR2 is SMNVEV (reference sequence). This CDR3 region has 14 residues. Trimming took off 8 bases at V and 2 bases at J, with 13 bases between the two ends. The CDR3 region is CASRPGTAGNTIYF. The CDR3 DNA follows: TGTGCCAGCCGACCCGGGACGGCTGGAAACACCATATATTTT.

CDR3 sequence reads: CSLKPGLVFDEQYF. The CDR3 nucleotides are TGCAGTTTGAAACCGGGACTAGTATTTGACGAGCAGTACTTC. The rearrangement uses TRBV20-1 and TRBJ2-7; TRBD2 agrees at 8 bases. V shed 8 bases, J shed 5 bases, and the junction held 14 bases outside the gene matches. The CDR3 has 14 residues. CDR1 and CDR2 from the germline V gene are DFQATT and SNEGSKA (reference sequence).